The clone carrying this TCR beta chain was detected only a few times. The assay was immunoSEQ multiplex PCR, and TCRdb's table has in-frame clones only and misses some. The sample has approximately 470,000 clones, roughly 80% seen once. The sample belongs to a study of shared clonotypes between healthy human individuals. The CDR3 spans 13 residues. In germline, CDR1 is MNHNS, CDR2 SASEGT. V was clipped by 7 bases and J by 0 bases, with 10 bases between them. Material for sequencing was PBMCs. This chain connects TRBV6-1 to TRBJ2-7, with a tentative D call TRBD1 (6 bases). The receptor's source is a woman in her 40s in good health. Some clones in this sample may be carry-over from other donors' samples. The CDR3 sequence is CASTRDNSYEQYF. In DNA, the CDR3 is TGTGCCAGCACCCGGGACAACTCCTACGAGCAGTACTTC.